Listed below are T cell receptor beta chains from one sample, sequenced in a study of PD-1 blockade in classical Hodgkin lymphoma. The protocol was immunoSEQ multiplex PCR, while the TCRdb copy is restricted to in-frame clones and leaves out a portion. Of tens of thousands of clones in the sample, roughly 89% are singletons; the top ten hold about 10%. The sample was peripheral blood mononuclear cells (PBMCs), taken before the second cycle of nivolumab. Source of these receptors: a human donor with classical Hodgkin lymphoma. Each CDR3 is given with its conserved first and last residue. D genes are given only for firm matches. Size is stated for part of the rows, as once, few or many counts, or as a class when the clone is expanded.

-	TRBV13	TRBJ2-1	TRBD2	TGTGCCAGCAGCTTAAGCTTTAAGGGAGGGGAGCAGTTCTTC	CASSLSFKGGEQFF
-	TRBV6-5	TRBJ1-2	-	TGTGCCAGCTCCCAGGCAAAGTCAGATTGCTACACCTTC	CASSQAKSDCYTF
-	TRBV29-1	TRBJ2-1	-	TGCAGCGTTGAGGGTGTGGAGGAGGACTCCTACAATGAGCAGTTCTTC	CSVEGVEEDSYNEQFF
few	TRBV19	TRBJ2-1	-	TGTGCCAGTAGTACCGTAAGCAATGAGCAGTTCTTC	CASSTVSNEQFF
-	TRBV27	TRBJ2-1	-	TGTGCCAGCAGTTTGGGTGGGGGTGAGCAGTTCTTC	CASSLGGGEQFF
-	TRBV18	TRBJ2-3	TRBD1	TGTGCCAGCTCACCGGACAGGGTAGGCACAGATACGCAGTATTTT	CASSPDRVGTDTQYF
-	TRBV7-6	TRBJ2-5	TRBD2	TGTGCCAGCAGCGGATGGACTAGCGGTCAAGAGACCCAGTACTTC	CASSGWTSGQETQYF
-	TRBV9	TRBJ2-3	-	TGTGCCAGCAGCGTAGAGAGTCGCACAGATACGCAGTATTTT	CASSVESRTDTQYF
-	TRBV23-1	TRBJ2-7	TRBD2	TGCGCCAGCAGTCAATTCGTTACTAGCGGGAGCCCCATCCACTTC	CASSQFVTSGSPIHF
-	TRBV10-3	TRBJ2-7	-	TGTGCCATCACGAGCTCTGACTACGAGCAGTACTTC	CAITSSDYEQYF
once	TRBV28	TRBJ1-5	TRBD1	TGTGCCAGCAGTCCCGTTATCGGGACAGGGGGCTATGATCAGCCCCAGCATTTT	CASSPVIGTGGYDQPQHF
-	TRBV7-9	TRBJ2-7	-	TGTGCCAGCAGGCCCGGGACCTCCTACGAGCAGTACTTC	CASRPGTSYEQYF
-	TRBV29-1	TRBJ2-1	TRBD2	TGCAGCGTTGTAAAATCCGGGACTAGCGTAATTACCTACAATGAGCAGTTCTTC	CSVVKSGTSVITYNEQFF
-	TRBV9	TRBJ2-1	-	TGTGCCAGCAGCGTATCCGGATACAATGAGCAGTTCTTC	CASSVSGYNEQFF
-	TRBV7-9	TRBJ2-7	TRBD2	TGTGCCAGCAGCAGACTAGCGGGAGGGACAGAGCAGTACTTC	CASSRLAGGTEQYF
-	TRBV28	TRBJ2-7	-	TGTGCCAGCAGTTTGGTGTCAGCCAGCTCCTACGAGCAGTACTTC	CASSLVSASSYEQYF
-	TRBV7-9	TRBJ1-2	TRBD1	TGTGCCAGCAGCACCAGACAGGGGCTCGGCTACACCTTC	CASSTRQGLGYTF